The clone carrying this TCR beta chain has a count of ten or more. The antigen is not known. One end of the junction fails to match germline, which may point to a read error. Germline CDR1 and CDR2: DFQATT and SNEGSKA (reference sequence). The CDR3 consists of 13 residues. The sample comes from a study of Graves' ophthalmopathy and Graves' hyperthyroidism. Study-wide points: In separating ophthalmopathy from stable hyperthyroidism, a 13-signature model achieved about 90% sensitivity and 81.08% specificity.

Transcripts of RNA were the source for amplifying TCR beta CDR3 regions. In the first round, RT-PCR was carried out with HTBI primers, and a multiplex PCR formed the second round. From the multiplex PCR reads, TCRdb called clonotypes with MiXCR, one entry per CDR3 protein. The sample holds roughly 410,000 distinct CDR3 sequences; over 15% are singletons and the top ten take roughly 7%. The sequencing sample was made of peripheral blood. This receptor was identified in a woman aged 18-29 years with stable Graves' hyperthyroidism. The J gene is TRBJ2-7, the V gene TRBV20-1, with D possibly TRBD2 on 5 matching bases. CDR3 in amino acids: CSTRETGSYEQYF. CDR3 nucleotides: TGCAGTACTAGAGAGACGGGTTCCTACGAGCAGTACTTC.